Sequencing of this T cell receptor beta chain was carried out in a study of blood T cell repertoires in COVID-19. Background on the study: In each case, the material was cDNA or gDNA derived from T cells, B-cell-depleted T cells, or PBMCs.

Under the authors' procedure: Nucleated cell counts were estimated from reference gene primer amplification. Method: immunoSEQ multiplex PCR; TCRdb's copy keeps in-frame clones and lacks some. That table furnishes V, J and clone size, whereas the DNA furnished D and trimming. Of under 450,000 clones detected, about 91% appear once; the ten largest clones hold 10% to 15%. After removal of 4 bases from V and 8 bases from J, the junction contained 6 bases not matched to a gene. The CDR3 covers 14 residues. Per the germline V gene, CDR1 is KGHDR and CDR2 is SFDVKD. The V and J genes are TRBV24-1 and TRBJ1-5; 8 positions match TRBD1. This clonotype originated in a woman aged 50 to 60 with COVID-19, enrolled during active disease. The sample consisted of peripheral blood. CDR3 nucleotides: TGTGCCACCAGTGACCGGACAGGGACGGAGCCCCAGCATTTT. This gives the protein CATSDRTGTEPQHF.